This TCR beta chain is drawn from a study of shared clonotypes between healthy human individuals (dated by TCRdb to the early 2020s). Notes on the research overall: The cohort included a few men and two women between 18 and 49 years of age. To estimate repertoire size and how much clonotypes are shared between individuals, the study performed deep sequencing of blood TCR repertoires from roughly five healthy adults. Different laboratories and diverse techniques were used to prepare libraries and sequence TCR repertoires, to increase sequencing depth and limit assay-specific biases. Between about 0.8 and 9.5 billion PBMCs per donor were obtained by leukapheresis. Results the study describes overall, beyond this receptor: Sampling was limited to blood, and TCR repertoires in tissue likely differ from TCR repertoires in blood. Because the study included a small number of donors, the genetic and exposure-history diversity represented was limited. Pairwise subsampling indicated that sequencing depth was expected to affect the degree of clonotype sharing among donors.

Including cysteine and phenylalanine, the CDR3 has 16 amino acids. CDR3 DNA only is kept here, 48 bases in frame from base 1. V trim: 3 bases; J trim: 8 bases; unmatched bases: 10. The germline V gene (reference sequence) sets CDR1 to LNHDA and CDR2 to SQIVND. For this clone: No antigen is known for it. No base qualities exist here, and no much larger clone lies one base off it.

Healthy HIV-negative adults with no recently reported acute infections or vaccinations were included as donors. Every donor was a Caucasian adult living in Nashville, Tennessee, USA. For unsorted samples, about 90 million PBMCs were counted and genomic DNA was extracted with the QIAamp DNA Blood Mini kit. Blood was obtained by leukapheresis, after which PBMCs were separated by Ficoll-Histopaque density gradient centrifugation and cryopreserved in liquid nitrogen vapor phase. Using the deep immunoSEQ assay, TCR CDR3 regions were amplified from genomic DNA by multiplex PCR. For each cell subset, the extracted genomic DNA was distributed evenly across all wells of several immunoSEQ 96-well plates, and each plate served as one replicate. For unsorted PBMC, 250 to 300 ng of genomic DNA, equivalent to about 30,000 T cell genomes, went into each replicate PCR. Genomic DNA from unsorted PBMC was sequenced over ten immunoSEQ deep assay plates. The purified libraries were quantified using a Qubit 3.0 fluorometer, sized with a Bioanalyzer 2100, and then quantified again using the KAPA Library Quantification kit. Every immunoSEQ 96-well plate was sequenced on a dedicated single-read 150-cycle Illumina NextSeq 550 flow cell. Per the authors' processing: Because the immunoSEQ output held only junctional sequences and lacked quality scores, the filtering could not match the filtering applied to full-length reads. Sequences were annotated with PyIR, a Python wrapper for IgBLAST v1.9, using IMGT germline references to assign V/J genes and CDR3. Reads were removed for weak V/J assignments (E-value above 1e-6), missing CDR3, stop codons, out-of-frame junctions, or ambiguous translated residues. V3J clonotypes were defined as sequences sharing the same inferred V gene, J gene, and CDR3 amino acid sequence. The percentage overlap between two repertoires was calculated by dividing the number of shared unique clonotypes by the size of the smaller repertoire. Richness of each repertoire was evaluated using RTK rarefaction, the Chao1 estimator, and Recon v2.1 estimates of unobserved clonotypes. In its TCRdb copy, this immuneACCESS table keeps in-frame sequences only and misses some clones. Where compared with another copy, unresolved V genes explain less than half of these, and the others have no known cause. The V and J calls and clone size are taken from that table; D and trimming were inferred from the DNA. For this sample there are about 490,000 clones; less than 80% appear just once. The top ten hold about an eighth of the sample.

The V and J segments used are TRBV19 and TRBJ1-4; the central 9 bases match TRBD1. The sequence derives from a woman in her 40s in good health. Some clones in this sample may be carry-over from other donors' samples. Sequencing used PBMCs. The CDR3 reads CASSMGPGTGYEKLFF. The bases read TGTGCCAGTAGTATGGGTCCCGGGACAGGGTACGAAAAACTGTTTTTT.